These T cell receptor beta chains were read from a single sample in a study of OX40 agonist ivuxolimab in advanced cancers. The protocol was immunoSEQ multiplex PCR, while the TCRdb copy is restricted to in-frame clones and leaves out a portion. The table has some 50,000 clones, over 70% seen once. Sequences were derived from CD4+ or CD8+ T cells sorted from blood, sampled in a trial of the OX40 agonist ivuxolimab. The receptor set was obtained from an adult with an advanced solid tumor such as melanoma, head and neck, liver or kidney cancer. Each CDR3 is given with its conserved first and last residue. D genes are given only for firm matches. Some rows have no size entry. The others give once, few or many, or a class for an expanded clone.

>NA|NA|TRBV11-2|TRBJ1-4
TGTGCCAGCAGCTTAGTAGCCTCTGGAAAACTGTTTTTT
CASSLVASGKLFF
>NA|NA|TRBV20-1|TRBJ2-4
TGCAGTGCTCAACCTGGAGACATTCAGTACTTC
CSAQPGDIQYF
>TRBD1|NA|TRBV5-1|TRBJ2-4
TGCGCCAGCAGCTTGGGACAGGGGGTAACCAAAAACATTCAGTACTTC
CASSLGQGVTKNIQYF
>NA|NA|TRBV19|TRBJ1-1
TGTGCCAGTAGTATGCGCAAGGGTGATACTGAAGCTTTCTTT
CASSMRKGDTEAFF
>NA|few|TRBV19|TRBJ1-4
TGTGCCAGTAGCCTGGGGTCGGCAACTAATGAAAAACTGTTTTTT
CASSLGSATNEKLFF
>NA|NA|TRBV6-6|TRBJ1-3
TGTGCCAGCAGGAATTCTGGAAACACCATATATTTT
CASRNSGNTIYF
>NA|NA|TRBV28|TRBJ2-4
TGTGCCAGCAGTTTAATTAAATCGGGGGCCAAAGCCAAAAACATTCAGTACTTC
CASSLIKSGAKAKNIQYF
>NA|once|TRBV6-1|TRBJ1-5
TGTGCCAGCAGTGAAGATCCGTCAGGCAATCAGCCCCAGCATTTT
CASSEDPSGNQPQHF
>TRBD1|once|TRBV7-2|TRBJ2-3
TGTGCCAGCAGCTTGGTTGAGGGGGCGGCAGATACGCAGTATTTT
CASSLVEGAADTQYF
>TRBD2|NA|TRBV2|TRBJ2-1
TGTGCCAGCAGGGCCGGACTAGTTACCTACAATGAGCAGTTCTTC
CASRAGLVTYNEQFF
>NA|NA|TRBV19|TRBJ1-1
TGTGCCAGTAGTATAGGGCAGGGGAGTGGGAACACTGAAGCTTTCTTT
CASSIGQGSGNTEAFF
>NA|NA|TRBV2|TRBJ2-7
TGTGCCAGCAGCAGGGGTTCCTACGAGCAGTACTTC
CASSRGSYEQYF
>TRBD1|NA|TRBV6-1|TRBJ1-2
TGTGCCAGCAGACCGACAGGGATTAGTGGCTACACCTTC
CASRPTGISGYTF
>NA|medium-sized|TRBV28|TRBJ1-2
TGTGCCAGCAGGTCCCCCCCAGGGTCGAAAGGCTACACCTTC
CASRSPPGSKGYTF
>NA|NA|TRBV28|TRBJ2-1
TGTGCCAGCAGTTTGGTGTCTGAGCAGTTCTTC
CASSLVSEQFF
>NA|once|TRBV6-5|TRBJ1-2
TGTGCCAGCAGTGTAGGCAATGCTAACTATGGCTACACCTTC
CASSVGNANYGYTF
>NA|NA|TRBV28|TRBJ2-7
TGTGCCAGCAGTTTAGTGTGGGGGTCCTACGAGCAGTACTTC
CASSLVWGSYEQYF
>NA|NA|TRBV6-1|TRBJ1-1
TGTGCCAGCACCCGGGAGAGGAACACTGAAGCTTTCTTT
CASTRERNTEAFF
>NA|NA|TRBV20-1|TRBJ2-5
TGCAGTGCGGGGCCTGGAGAGACCCAGTACTTC
CSAGPGETQYF
>TRBD1|NA|TRBV6-6|TRBJ1-1
TGTGCCAGCAGTTCCGGACAGGGTAGGACTGAAGCTTTCTTT
CASSSGQGRTEAFF
>TRBD1|NA|TRBV6-9|TRBJ1-6
TGTGCCAGCAGTCCGACAGGGTATAATTCACCCCTCCACTTT
CASSPTGYNSPLHF
>NA|NA|TRBV7-2|TRBJ1-1
TGTGCCAGCAGCTTAGTCGCTAGCAGGGCGGTACGCCCTGAAGCTTTCTTT
CASSLVASRAVRPEAFF
>NA|NA|TRBV7-6|TRBJ1-2
TGTGCCAGCAGATTGGGACAAGCAGCCGGGGGCTACACCTTC
CASRLGQAAGGYTF
>NA|NA|TRBV19|TRBJ1-1
TGTGCCAGTAGTATAGGATCGGGAGGTGAAGCTTTCTTT
CASSIGSGGEAFF
>NA|NA|TRBV9|TRBJ1-6
TGTGCCAGCAGCGCAGGAGCCGGGACATTTAATTCACCCCTCCACTTT
CASSAGAGTFNSPLHF
>NA|NA|TRBV18|TRBJ1-3
TGTGCCAGCTCACCAGCACCCCGACGGTCAAGCTCTGGAAACACCATATATTTT
CASSPAPRRSSSGNTIYF
>NA|once|TRBV19|TRBJ1-2
TGTGCCAGTAGTGGTAGCATGGGGGCATTTGGCTACACCTTC
CASSGSMGAFGYTF
>NA|few|TRBV27|TRBJ1-1
TGTGCCAGCAGTTTATTGGAGGGGCCTCGTGGAGCTTTCTTT
CASSLLEGPRGAFF
>NA|NA|TRBV21-1|TRBJ2-5
TGTGCCAGCAGCAAGGTAGGACAGAGACAAGAGACCCAGTACTTC
CASSKVGQRQETQYF
>NA|NA|TRBV27|TRBJ2-3
TGTGCCAGCAGTCGAGGACGAACAAGAACTAGCTCCCCACAAGATACGCAGTATTTT
CASSRGRTRTSSPQDTQYF
>NA|NA|TRBV5-1|TRBJ1-5
TGCGCCAGCAGCCTACTCGGGACACTGGATCAGCCCCAGCATTTT
CASSLLGTLDQPQHF
>NA|NA|TRBV2|TRBJ2-7
TGTGCCAGCAGTATCCGCGAGGGGAGAACCTACGAGCAGTACTTC
CASSIREGRTYEQYF
>NA|NA|TRBV7-2|TRBJ2-2
TGTGCCAGCAGGTCTAACACCGGGGAGCTGTTTTTT
CASRSNTGELFF
>NA|NA|TRBV7-6|TRBJ1-2
TGTGCCAGCGGCATTTTCCGTCGGTGGGGGGACTATGGCTACACCTTC
CASGIFRRWGDYGYTF
>NA|NA|TRBV19|TRBJ1-3
TGTGCCAGTAGTATGGGCGTCAGCGTACTCTCTGGAAACACCATATATTTT
CASSMGVSVLSGNTIYF
>NA|NA|TRBV18|TRBJ2-3
TGTGCCACCTTCGGACCCCCCACAGATACGCAGTATTTT
CATFGPPTDTQYF
>NA|NA|TRBV10-1|TRBJ1-2
TGCGCCAGCAGTGAGTCGGGGGTCTATGGCTACACCTTC
CASSESGVYGYTF
>TRBD1|NA|TRBV30|TRBJ1-6
TGTGCCTGGACCAACAGGGGACCCAATTCACCCCTCCACTTT
CAWTNRGPNSPLHF
>NA|NA|TRBV6-5|TRBJ2-3
TGTGCCAGCAGACGCGGTTGGCGCACAGATACGCAGTATTTT
CASRRGWRTDTQYF
>NA|NA|TRBV12-5|TRBJ1-2
TGTGCTAGTGCCCGCGGCGGCTATGGCTACACCTTC
CASARGGYGYTF
>TRBD1|once|TRBV19|TRBJ1-5
TGTGCCAGTAGTACCCTACCGGGACAGGGATATCAGCCCCAGCATTTT
CASSTLPGQGYQPQHF
>NA|NA|TRBV30|TRBJ1-1
TGTGCCTCGAATGGGGAGGGGCAGGTTGAAGCTTTCTTT
CASNGEGQVEAFF
>NA|NA|TRBV2|TRBJ2-1
TGTGCCAGCAGAATGGGGATGGATGAGCAGTTCTTC
CASRMGMDEQFF
>TRBD1|NA|TRBV29-1|TRBJ1-2
TGCAGCGTCACACAGGGGCCCTCCTATGGCTACACCTTC
CSVTQGPSYGYTF
>NA|NA|TRBV7-9|TRBJ1-5
TGTGCCAGCGCCGAGGGTCCGTTTAGCAATCAGCCCCAGCATTTT
CASAEGPFSNQPQHF
>NA|NA|TRBV5-6|TRBJ2-4
TGTGCCAGCAGCTCTACGGCGCGGGGACTAGCCAAAAACATTCAGTACTTC
CASSSTARGLAKNIQYF
>NA|NA|TRBV28|TRBJ2-2
TGTGCCAGCAGTTTAATTCAGGGGATGGGGTCCGGGGAGCTGTTTTTT
CASSLIQGMGSGELFF
>NA|NA|TRBV11-2|TRBJ2-3
TGTGCCAGCAGCTTAGGAAGGGGAGGGGGCCTCACAGATACGCAGTATTTT
CASSLGRGGGLTDTQYF
>NA|NA|TRBV30|TRBJ2-7
TGTGCCTGGAGTGTACAATACGAGCAGTACTTC
CAWSVQYEQYF
>NA|NA|TRBV7-2|TRBJ1-5
TGTGCCACCCCCTGGAGGCCTTTCTTATGGATTGGCAATCAGCCCCAGCATTTT
CATPWRPFLWIGNQPQHF
>NA|NA|TRBV10-1|TRBJ1-1
TGCGCCAGCAGTGAGAGGCCAGGAGTAACTGAAGCTTTCTTT
CASSERPGVTEAFF
>TRBD2|NA|TRBV12-5|TRBJ2-1
TGTGCTAGTGGTTTGGTACTTACTAGCGGGAGTCAGTTCGGCAATGAGCAGTTCTTC
CASGLVLTSGSQFGNEQFF
>TRBD1|NA|TRBV28|TRBJ1-5
TGTGCCAGCAGGACAGGGGGCTATCAGCCCCAGCATTTT
CASRTGGYQPQHF
>NA|NA|TRBV28|TRBJ1-2
TGTGCCAGCAGTCAGGGCGGCGGACACTATGGCTACACCTTC
CASSQGGGHYGYTF
>TRBD1|NA|TRBV5-5|TRBJ2-7
TGTGCCAGCAGCTTGAATTCAGAGGGACAGTTGGGTTCCTACGAGCAGTACTTC
CASSLNSEGQLGSYEQYF
>NA|NA|TRBV5-5|TRBJ1-1
TGTGCCAGCAGCTTCCTAGTGGGATTCACTGAAGCTTTCTTT
CASSFLVGFTEAFF
>TRBD2|NA|TRBV7-2|TRBJ2-7
TGTGCCAGCAGCTTAGCCGGGACTAGCGTCGAGCAGTACTTC
CASSLAGTSVEQYF